This entry lists 3 T cell receptor beta chains sequenced from one sample in a study of OX40 agonist ivuxolimab in advanced cancers. The protocol used for the library was the immunoSEQ multiplex PCR assay. Not all clones reach the TCRdb copy of this immuneACCESS table, which keeps in-frame sequences only. Checked studies attribute under half of the gap to unresolved V genes and leave the rest unexplained. A total of about 58,000 clones appear in this sample, approximately 80% of them only once. The top ten clonotypes cover 0.75% of the sample. The sample here was CD4+ or CD8+ T cells sorted from blood, taken in a trial of the OX40 agonist ivuxolimab. The receptor set was obtained from an adult with an advanced solid tumor such as melanoma, head and neck, liver or kidney cancer.

The chain combines TRBV5-1 with TRBJ2-7, with D possibly being TRBD1 (6 bases). Per germline, CDR1 SGHRS and CDR2 YFSETQ. The V end lost 0 bases, the J end lost 7 bases, and 14 bases lay between the germline ends. The CDR3 spans 14 residues. The CDR3 DNA reads as TGCGCCAGCAGCTTGGGGGGGCGAGACCGGGAGCAGTACTTC. Translated: CASSLGGRDREQYF. The variable domain in full, with the rest retrieved from reference TRBV5-1 and TRBJ2-7, is KAGVTQTPRYLIKTRGQQVTLSCSPISGHRSVSWYQQTPGQGLQFLFEYFSETQRNKGNFPGRFSGRQFSNSRSEMNVSTLELGDSALYLCASSLGGRDREQYFGPGTRLTVT.

The chain recombines TRBV29-1 with TRBJ1-2; D may be TRBD1 (5 bases). There are 11 residues in the CDR3. The germline V gene has CDR1 SQVTM and CDR2 ANQGSEA. Trimming left V 7 bases short and J 3 bases short, with 9 bases between. CDR3 DNA: TGCAGCGAAAAGACAGACTATGGCTACACCTTC. Amino acid sequence: CSEKTDYGYTF.

The rearrangement links TRBV29-1 to TRBJ1-5; D is unresolved. The CDR3 is 12 residues long. V was cut by 7 bases and J by 2 bases, with 9 bases left in between. Looked up from germline, CDR1 is SQVTM and CDR2 is ANQGSEA. The chain's CDR3 is CSAGEGNQPQHF. The CDR3 nucleotides are TGCAGCGCCGGAGAAGGCAATCAGCCCCAGCATTTT.